The 4 T cell receptor beta chains below all came from one sample that was sequenced in a study of blood T cell repertoires in COVID-19. The protocol was immunoSEQ multiplex PCR, while the TCRdb copy is restricted to in-frame clones and leaves out a portion. Here the sample spans 230,000 or so clones, around 81% being singletons. Sequenced material: PBMCs or T cells enriched from blood (not recorded which). These TCRs come from a man aged 50 to 60 who had recovered from COVID-19.

The DNA of the CDR3 is TGCGCCAGCAGCTTGACAGGGGGGCTATACGAGCAGTACTTC. It encodes CASSLTGGLYEQYF. The chain uses TRBV5-1 and TRBJ2-7; the match to TRBD1 covers 8 bases. The CDR3 has 14 residues. V was pared by 1 base and J by 4 bases, with 4 bases of the junction left unmatched. Germline V gene data show CDR1 as SGHRS and CDR2 as YFSETQ.

V usage is TRBV27 and J usage is TRBJ2-7; 7 bases are a match to TRBD2. The germline V gene has CDR1 MNHEY and CDR2 SMNVEV (reference sequence). The CDR3 extends over 16 amino acids. V lost 0 bases to trimming and J lost 0 bases; unmatched junction nucleotides: 5. In nucleotides, the CDR3 is TGTGCCAGCAGTTTATCTAAAGCGGGGATCTCCTACGAGCAGTACTTC. Amino acid sequence: CASSLSKAGISYEQYF.

The V call is TRBV11-2, the J call TRBJ2-2, with 7 bases that match TRBD2. V gave up 4 bases and J gave up 5 bases; unmatched junction bases: 10. The length of the CDR3 is 16 residues. Germline loops: CDR1 SGHAT, CDR2 FQNNGV. Written as DNA, the CDR3 is TGTGCCAGCAGCTGGTCGGGCGGGGGAGATACCGGGGAGCTGTTTTTT. Translating gives CASSWSGGGDTGELFF.

The rearrangement uses TRBV19 and TRBJ1-2, with D unresolved. CDR3 length: 14 amino acids. V was pared by 3 bases and J by 4 bases, with 12 bases between. CDR1 is LNHDA and CDR2 is SQIVND in the germline V gene (reference sequence). CDR3 residues: CASSIGEVFYGYTF. The CDR3 region has the DNA TGTGCCAGTAGTATTGGGGAGGTCTTCTATGGCTACACCTTC.